Listed here are 10 T cell receptor beta chains from one sample, sequenced in a study of blood T cell repertoires in COVID-19. Clones were read by immunoSEQ multiplex PCR, and TCRdb kept only the in-frame ones, dropping some. The table shows a few hundred thousand clones, with about 87% occurring only once. Material: peripheral blood. The receptors come from a man between 60 and 75 years old with acute or convalescent COVID-19.

This CDR3 is CASSPVGTSGAYEQYF. The CDR3 nucleotides are TGCGCCAGCAGCCCAGTCGGGACTAGCGGGGCTTACGAGCAGTACTTC. The chain combines TRBV5-1 with TRBJ2-7; TRBD2 matches at 13 bases. CDR1 and CDR2 from the germline V gene are SGHRS and YFSETQ. This CDR3 is built from 16 residues. The J segment lost 4 bases and the V segment lost 4 bases, leaving 8 bases of the junction unmatched.

This clone was observed once. This chain uses TRBV4-3 with TRBJ2-3, with 9 nucleotides matching TRBD2. CDR1 is LGHNA, CDR2 YSLEER, per germline. V dropped 1 base and J dropped 2; count of bases not matched to a gene: 4. The CDR3 is 16 amino acids. Here the CDR3 DNA reads TGCGCCAGCAGCCAAGCGCGGGGGGGCACCACAGATACGCAGTATTTT. Translated: CASSQARGGTTDTQYF.

This chain links TRBV27 with TRBJ2-2, with TRBD2 matching over 8 bases. Losses at the gene ends were 4 bases for V and 4 bases for J; bases not matched to a gene: 11. Germline values: CDR1 MNHEY, CDR2 SMNVEV (reference sequence). The CDR3 is made up of 17 amino acids. In nucleotides, the CDR3 is TGTGCCAGCAGTTCCCCGGTTATTAGCGGGGTCACCGGGGAGCTGTTTTTT. Translating it yields CASSSPVISGVTGELFF.

V is TRBV12-3 or TRBV12-4 and J is TRBJ2-5; no reliable D call. This CDR3 contains 12 residues. The germline V and J ends were trimmed by 6 bases and 5 bases, with 10 bases remaining between them. The CDR3 DNA follows: TGTGCCAGCAGCCGCACCAGGGAGACCCAGTACTTC. This encodes CASSRTRETQYF.

V is TRBV4-2 and J is TRBJ2-1; TRBD2 agrees at 14 bases. The CDR3 totals 16 residues. Trimming cost V 2 bases and J 6 bases; bases outside gene matches: 3. Per germline, CDR1 LGHNA and CDR2 YNFKEQ. The CDR3 DNA follows: TGTGCCAGCAGCCAACGACTAGCGGGGGGGACCAATGAGCAGTTCTTC. This gives the protein CASSQRLAGGTNEQFF.

This chain connects TRBV19 to TRBJ2-6; TRBD1 aligns across 10 bases. V dropped 10 bases and J dropped 2; count of bases not matched to a gene: 5. CDR1 LNHDA and CDR2 SQIVND come from the germline V gene (reference sequence). The CDR3 is made up of 15 amino acids. Here the CDR3 reads CATRTGGTGANVLTF. CDR3 sequence (DNA): TGTGCCACCAGGACAGGGGGAACTGGGGCCAACGTCCTGACTTTC.

This clone has a handful of counts. This CDR3 is CASSFGRGHTEAFF. CDR3 in DNA: TGTGCCAGCAGCTTCGGCAGGGGGCACACTGAAGCTTTCTTT. V usage is TRBV11-2 and J usage is TRBJ1-1, with TRBD1 matching 8 bases. This CDR3 region has 14 residues. Germline CDR1 and CDR2: SGHAT and FQNNGV. With V trimmed by 3 bases and J by 3 bases, 3 bases remained unmatched.

The J gene is TRBJ1-5, the V gene TRBV7-2; 9 bases fit TRBD1. The germline gives CDR1 SGHTA, CDR2 FQGNSA. This CDR3 is 19 amino acids long. The ends lost 2 bases at V and 0 bases at J; junction bases unmatched: 11. The CDR3 DNA sequence: TGTGCCAGCAGCTTAAGTCCGACAGGGGGAGGATATAGCAATCAGCCCCAGCATTTT. It encodes CASSLSPTGGGYSNQPQHF.

This CDR3 reads CATSIGTGPTTGELFF. CDR3 DNA sequence: TGTGCCACCAGCATAGGAACAGGACCAACCACCGGGGAGCTGTTTTTT. The chain links TRBV15 to TRBJ2-2, with D possibly TRBD1 on 5 matching bases. This CDR3 contains 16 residues. The V end was cut by 4 bases, the J end by 4 bases, with 16 bases between. CDR1 is LNHNV and CDR2 is YYDKDF in the germline V gene (reference sequence).

The chain combines TRBV5-6 with TRBJ2-1; TRBD2 agrees at 11 bases. The V gene's germline CDR1 is SGHDT and CDR2 YYEEEE. The CDR3 covers 17 residues. After removal of 4 bases from V and 9 bases from J, the junction contained 15 bases not matched to a gene. This CDR3 reads CASSHPKTSGAPGEQFF. CDR3 nucleotides: TGTGCCAGCAGCCACCCCAAGACTAGCGGGGCGCCTGGTGAGCAGTTCTTC.